Here is one T cell receptor (beta chain) with its context. Its antigen is currently unknown. The data are from a study of T cells in tuberculosis. Points from the study as a whole: Samples were chosen by availability of cryopreserved specimens.

The assay was immunoSEQ multiplex PCR, and TCRdb's table has in-frame clones only and misses some. The repertoire includes some 31,000 clones, roughly nine tenths of them detected once, and roughly 2% sits in the top ten. The germline V and J ends were trimmed by 2 bases and 0 bases, with 7 bases remaining between them. Looked up from germline, CDR1 is MNHEY and CDR2 is SVGAGI. The CDR3 has 14 residues. The receptor comes from a donor aged 5 to 30 with latent tuberculosis or without tuberculosis infection. The chain has TRBV6-5 and TRBJ1-2; tentative D call: TRBD1 (5 bases). Sequenced sample: PBMCs. The CDR3, as DNA: TGTGCCAGCAGTTACAGGGGATCTAACTATGGCTACACCTTC. Translation gives CASSYRGSNYGYTF.